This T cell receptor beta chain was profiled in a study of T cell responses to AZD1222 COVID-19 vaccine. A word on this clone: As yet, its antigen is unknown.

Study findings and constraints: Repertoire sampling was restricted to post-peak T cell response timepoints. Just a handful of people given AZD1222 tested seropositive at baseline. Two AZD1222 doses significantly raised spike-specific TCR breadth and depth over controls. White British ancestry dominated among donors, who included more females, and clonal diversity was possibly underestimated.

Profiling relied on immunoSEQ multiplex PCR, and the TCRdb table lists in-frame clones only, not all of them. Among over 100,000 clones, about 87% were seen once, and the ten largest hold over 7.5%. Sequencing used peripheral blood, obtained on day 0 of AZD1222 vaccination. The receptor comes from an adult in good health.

CDR3 protein: CASSPSRQRTNYNEQFF. The DNA for the CDR3 is TGTGCCAGCAGCCCAAGCCGGCAGCGGACGAATTACAATGAGCAGTTCTTC. The chain is built from TRBV7-3 and TRBJ2-1, with D tentatively TRBD2 (5 bases). CDR3 length equals 17 residues. In germline, CDR1 is SGHTA, CDR2 FQGTGA. The V end lost 5 bases, the J end lost 4 bases, and 21 bases lay between the germline ends. Together with reference TRBV7-3 and TRBJ2-1, the CDR3 gives the full variable domain: GAGVSQTPSNKVTEKGKYVELRCDPISGHTALYWYRQSLGQGPEFLIYFQGTGAADDSGLPNDRFFAVRPEGSVSTLKIQRTERGDSAVYLCASSPSRQRTNYNEQFFGPGTRLTVL.